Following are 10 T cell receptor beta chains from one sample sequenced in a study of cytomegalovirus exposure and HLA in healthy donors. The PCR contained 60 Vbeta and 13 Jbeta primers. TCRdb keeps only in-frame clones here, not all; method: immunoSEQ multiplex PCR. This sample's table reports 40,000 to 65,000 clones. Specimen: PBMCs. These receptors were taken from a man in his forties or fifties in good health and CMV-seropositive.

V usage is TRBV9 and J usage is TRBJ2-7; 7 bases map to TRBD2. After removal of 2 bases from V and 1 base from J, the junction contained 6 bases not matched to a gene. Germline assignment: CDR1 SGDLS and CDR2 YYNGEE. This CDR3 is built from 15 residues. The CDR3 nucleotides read TGTGCCAGCAGCGTCGGACTAGGTACATCCTACGAGCAGTACTTC. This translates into CASSVGLGTSYEQYF.

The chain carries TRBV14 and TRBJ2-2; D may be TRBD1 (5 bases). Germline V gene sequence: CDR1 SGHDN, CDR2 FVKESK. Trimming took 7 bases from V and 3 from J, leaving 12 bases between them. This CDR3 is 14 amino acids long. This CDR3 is CASMQGEYTGELFF. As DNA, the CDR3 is TGTGCCAGCATGCAGGGCGAATACACCGGGGAGCTGTTTTTT.

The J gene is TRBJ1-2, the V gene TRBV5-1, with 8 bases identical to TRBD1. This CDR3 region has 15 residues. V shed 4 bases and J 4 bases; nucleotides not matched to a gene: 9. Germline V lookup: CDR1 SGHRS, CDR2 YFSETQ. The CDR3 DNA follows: TGCGCCAGCAGCGCCGCCGGGACAGGAGGCTATGGCTACACCTTC. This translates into CASSAAGTGGYGYTF. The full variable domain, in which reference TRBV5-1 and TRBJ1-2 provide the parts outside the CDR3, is KAGVTQTPRYLIKTRGQQVTLSCSPISGHRSVSWYQQTPGQGLQFLFEYFSETQRNKGNFPGRFSGRQFSNSRSEMNVSTLELGDSALYLCASSAAGTGGYGYTFGSGTRLTVV.

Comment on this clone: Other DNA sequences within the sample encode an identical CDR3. CDR3 amino acids: CASTPGQANSPLHF. The CDR3 DNA sequence: TGTGCCAGTACCCCGGGACAGGCTAATTCACCCCTCCACTTT. The chain carries TRBV19 and TRBJ1-6, with 8 bases aligning to TRBD1. The CDR3 covers 14 residues. The V gene end was trimmed by 7 bases and the J gene end by 6 bases; junction bases not matched to a gene: 5. The germline V gene encodes CDR1 LNHDA and CDR2 SQIVND (reference sequence).

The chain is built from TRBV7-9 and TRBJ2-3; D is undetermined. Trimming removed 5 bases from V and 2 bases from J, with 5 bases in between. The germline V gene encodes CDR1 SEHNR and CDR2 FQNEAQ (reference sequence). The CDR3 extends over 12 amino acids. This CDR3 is CASSINTDTQYF. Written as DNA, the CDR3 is TGTGCCAGCAGCATTAACACAGATACGCAGTATTTT.

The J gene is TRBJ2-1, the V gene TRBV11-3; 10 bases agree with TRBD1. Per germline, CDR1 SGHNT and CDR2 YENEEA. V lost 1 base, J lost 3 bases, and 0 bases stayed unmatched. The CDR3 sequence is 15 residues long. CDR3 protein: CASSLGTGGYNEQFF. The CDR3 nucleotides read TGTGCCAGCAGCTTAGGGACAGGGGGCTACAATGAGCAGTTCTTC.

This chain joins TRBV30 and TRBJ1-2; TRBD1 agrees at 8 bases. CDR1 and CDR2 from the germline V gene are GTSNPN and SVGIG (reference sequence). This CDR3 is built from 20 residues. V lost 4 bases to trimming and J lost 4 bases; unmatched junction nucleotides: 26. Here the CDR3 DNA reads TGTGCCTGGACCCGAATCGGGACAGGCGGTGATGTCGCGGGGGTCTATGGCTACACCTTC. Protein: CAWTRIGTGGDVAGVYGYTF.

The CDR3 DNA follows: TGCGCCAGCAGCTTGGGGAAGGGAGCGGGAGGGCCCAATGAGCAGTTCTTC. Amino acids: CASSLGKGAGGPNEQFF. The V and J genes are TRBV5-1 and TRBJ2-1, with 10 bases that match TRBD2. Germline values: CDR1 SGHRS, CDR2 YFSETQ. The CDR3 runs 17 residues. V trimming: 0 bases; J trimming: 6 bases; junction bases outside the gene matches: 9.

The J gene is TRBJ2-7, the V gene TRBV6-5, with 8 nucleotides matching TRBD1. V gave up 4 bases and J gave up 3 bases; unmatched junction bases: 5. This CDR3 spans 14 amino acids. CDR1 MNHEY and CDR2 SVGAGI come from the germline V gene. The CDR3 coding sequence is TGTGCCAGCAGTTTCAGACAGGGGTACTACGAGCAGTACTTC. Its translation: CASSFRQGYYEQYF.

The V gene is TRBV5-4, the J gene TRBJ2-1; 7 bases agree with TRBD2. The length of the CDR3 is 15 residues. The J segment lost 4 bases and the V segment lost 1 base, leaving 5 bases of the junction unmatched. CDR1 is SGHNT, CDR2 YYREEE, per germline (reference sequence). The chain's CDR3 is CASSLKREAYNEQFF. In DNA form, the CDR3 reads TGTGCCAGCAGCTTGAAACGGGAGGCGTACAATGAGCAGTTCTTC. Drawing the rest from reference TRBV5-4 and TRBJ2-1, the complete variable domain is ETGVTQSPTHLIKTRGQQVTLRCSSQSGHNTVSWYQQALGQGPQFIFQYYREEENGRGNFPPRFSGLQFPNYSSELNVNALELDDSALYLCASSLKREAYNEQFFGPGTRLTVL.